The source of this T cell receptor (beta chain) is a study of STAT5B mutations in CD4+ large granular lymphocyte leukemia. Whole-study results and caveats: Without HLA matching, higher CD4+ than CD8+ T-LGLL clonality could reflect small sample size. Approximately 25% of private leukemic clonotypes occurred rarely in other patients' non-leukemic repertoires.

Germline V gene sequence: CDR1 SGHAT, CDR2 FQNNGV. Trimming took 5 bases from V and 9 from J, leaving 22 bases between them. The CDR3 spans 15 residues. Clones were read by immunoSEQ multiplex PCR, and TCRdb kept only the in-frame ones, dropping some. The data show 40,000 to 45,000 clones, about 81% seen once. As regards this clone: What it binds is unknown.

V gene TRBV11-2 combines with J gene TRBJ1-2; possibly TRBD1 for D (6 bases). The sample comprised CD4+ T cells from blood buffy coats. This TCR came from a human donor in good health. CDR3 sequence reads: CASSAYGGRGTSYTF. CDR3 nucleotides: TGTGCCAGCAGCGCCTACGGGGGGCGAGGTACTAGCTACACCTTC.